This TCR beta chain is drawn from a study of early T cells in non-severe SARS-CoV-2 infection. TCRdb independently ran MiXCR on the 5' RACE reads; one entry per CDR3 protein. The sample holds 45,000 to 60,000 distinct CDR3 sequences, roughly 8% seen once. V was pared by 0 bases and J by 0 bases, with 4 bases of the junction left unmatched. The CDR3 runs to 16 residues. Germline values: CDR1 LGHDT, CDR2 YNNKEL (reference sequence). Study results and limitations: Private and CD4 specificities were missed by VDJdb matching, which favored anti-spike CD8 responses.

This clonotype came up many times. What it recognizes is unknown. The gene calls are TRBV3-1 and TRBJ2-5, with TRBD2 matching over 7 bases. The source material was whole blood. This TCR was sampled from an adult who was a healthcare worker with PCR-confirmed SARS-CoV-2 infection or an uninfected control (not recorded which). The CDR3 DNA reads TGTGCCAGCAGCCAAGAGGCTAGCGGTGACCAAGAGACCCAGTACTTC. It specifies CASSQEASGDQETQYF.